Included here is one T cell receptor beta chain sequence, with context. The data were produced by immunoSEQ multiplex PCR, yet TCRdb's version contains in-frame clones alone and is incomplete. The data contain about 1 million clones, about 80% of them singletons. V was trimmed by 5 bases and J by 0 bases, leaving 20 bases between them. The CDR3 loop spans 19 amino acids. The V gene's germline CDR1 is SEHNR and CDR2 FQNEAQ (reference sequence). These data are taken from a study of shared clonotypes between healthy human individuals. What was sequenced was memory CD4+ T cells sorted from blood. Specified subset: CD45RA-negative fraction. This chain uses TRBV7-9 with TRBJ2-6; tentatively, D is TRBD1 or TRBD2 (5 bases each). The origin of this receptor is a man between 18 and 29 years old in good health. CDR3 nucleotides: TGTGCCAGCAGCATAGAGCCGGGACGGAGAAGCTCTGGGGCCAACGTCCTGACTTTC. Amino acid sequence: CASSIEPGRRSSGANVLTF.